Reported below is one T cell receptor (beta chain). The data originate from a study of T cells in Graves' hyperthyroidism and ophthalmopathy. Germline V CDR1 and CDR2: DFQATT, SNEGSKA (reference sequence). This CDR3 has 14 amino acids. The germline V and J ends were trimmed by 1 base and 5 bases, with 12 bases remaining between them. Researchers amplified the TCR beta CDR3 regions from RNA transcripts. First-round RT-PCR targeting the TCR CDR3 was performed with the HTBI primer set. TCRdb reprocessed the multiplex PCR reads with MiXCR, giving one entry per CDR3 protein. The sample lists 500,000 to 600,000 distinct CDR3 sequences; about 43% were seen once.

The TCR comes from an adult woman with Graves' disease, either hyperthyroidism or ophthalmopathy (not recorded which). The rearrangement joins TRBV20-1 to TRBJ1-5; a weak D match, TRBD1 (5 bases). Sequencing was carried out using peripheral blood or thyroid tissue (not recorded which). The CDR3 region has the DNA TGCAGTGCTAGAGCCGCCAGGGTAGATCAGCCCCAGCATTTT. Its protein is CSARAARVDQPQHF.